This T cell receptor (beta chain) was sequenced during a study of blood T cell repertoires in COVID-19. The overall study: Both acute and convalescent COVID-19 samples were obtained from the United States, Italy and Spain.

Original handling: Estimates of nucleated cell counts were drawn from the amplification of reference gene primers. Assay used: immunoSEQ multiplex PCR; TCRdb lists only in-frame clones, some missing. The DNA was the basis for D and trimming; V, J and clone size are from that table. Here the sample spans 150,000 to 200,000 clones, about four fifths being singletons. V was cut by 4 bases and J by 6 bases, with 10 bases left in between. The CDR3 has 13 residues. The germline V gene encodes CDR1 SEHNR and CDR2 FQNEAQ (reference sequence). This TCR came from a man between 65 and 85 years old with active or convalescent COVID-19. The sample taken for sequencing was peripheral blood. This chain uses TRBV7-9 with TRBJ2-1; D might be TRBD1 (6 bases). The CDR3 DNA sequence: TGTGCCAGCAGCTCACAGGGATTCAATGAGCAGTTCTTC. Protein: CASSSQGFNEQFF.